This T cell receptor (beta chain) is from a study of cytomegalovirus exposure and HLA in healthy donors. Study information: Among the roughly 430 genotyped donors, 65% to 85% were placed in the Caucasian-associated ancestry cluster. Study outcomes and limitations: Certain indistinguishable V segments, among them TRBV6-2 and TRBV6-3, were excluded. TCR beta V- and J-gene trimming was later associated with a missense DCLRE1C variant. In a later analysis, donors in an Asian-associated ancestry cluster reportedly had fewer N-insertions in productive TCRs than the cohort mean.

PCR amplification relied on 60 Vbeta primers (plus 13 Jbeta primers). Method: immunoSEQ multiplex PCR; TCRdb's copy keeps in-frame clones and lacks some. The data contain approximately 130,000 clones, roughly four fifths of them singletons. CDR1 is MDHEN and CDR2 is SYDVKM in the germline V gene. V shed 10 bases and J shed 0 bases, with 10 bases lying between them. The CDR3 runs 14 residues. Remarks on this clone: Its target is not known.

The sequenced material came from PBMCs. The TCR sequence derives from a man aged 25-45 years in good health and CMV-seronegative. The chain joins TRBV28 to TRBJ2-6; D unclear. The CDR3 protein is CATFRSSGANVLTF. The CDR3 bases are TGTGCCACCTTTAGAAGCTCTGGGGCCAACGTCCTGACTTTC.